This T cell receptor (beta chain) was captured in a study of shared clonotypes between healthy human individuals. The assay was carried out at the deep level. Sequencing used immunoSEQ multiplex PCR; TCRdb keeps in-frame clones, though not all of them. Counted here are 2.5 million or so clones, over 85% occurring once; the ten biggest clones make up about 0.13%. From germline, CDR1 is MGHRA and CDR2 YSYEKL. After removal of 0 bases from V and 1 base from J, the junction contained 7 bases not matched to a gene. This CDR3 is built from 17 residues. A split of CD4+ cells into CD45RA+ naive and CD45RA-negative memory subsets was performed.

This sequence originates from a man aged 18 to 30 in good health. Material for sequencing was naive CD4+ T cells sorted from blood. Subset reported: CD45RA+ positively selected. The rearrangement joins TRBV4-1 to TRBJ2-7, with TRBD2 matching 9 bases. CDR3 residues: CASSQDQGLAGSYEQYF. In DNA, the CDR3 is TGCGCCAGCAGCCAAGATCAAGGGCTAGCGGGGTCCTACGAGCAGTACTTC.